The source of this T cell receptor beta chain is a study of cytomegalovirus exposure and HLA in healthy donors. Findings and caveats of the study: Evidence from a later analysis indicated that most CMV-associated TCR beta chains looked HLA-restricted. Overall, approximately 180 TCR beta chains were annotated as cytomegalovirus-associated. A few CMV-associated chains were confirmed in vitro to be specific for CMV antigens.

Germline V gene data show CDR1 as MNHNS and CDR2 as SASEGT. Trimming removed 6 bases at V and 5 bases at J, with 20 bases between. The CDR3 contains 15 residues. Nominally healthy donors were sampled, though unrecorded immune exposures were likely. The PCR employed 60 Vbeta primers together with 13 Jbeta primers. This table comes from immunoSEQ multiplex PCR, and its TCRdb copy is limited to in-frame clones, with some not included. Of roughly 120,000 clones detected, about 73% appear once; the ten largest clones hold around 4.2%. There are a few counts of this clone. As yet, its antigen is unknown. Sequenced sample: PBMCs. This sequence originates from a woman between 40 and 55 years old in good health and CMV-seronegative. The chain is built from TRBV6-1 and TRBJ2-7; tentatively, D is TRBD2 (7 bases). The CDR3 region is CASSRLRGGVNEQYF. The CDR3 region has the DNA TGTGCCAGCAGCCGTCTAAGGGGGGGCGTCAACGAGCAGTACTTC.